A single sample gave rise to the 26 T cell receptor beta chains below, sequenced in a study of CD8 T cells in ankylosing spondylitis. Study-wide findings and caveats: The study identified a TCR beta motif of under ten highly homologous variants that appeared characteristic of ankylosing spondylitis blood.

These TCRs' antigens remain unknown. TCRdb reprocessed the 5' RACE reads via MiXCR and lists one record per CDR3 protein. The sample contains some 330,000 distinct CDR3 sequences, roughly 8% of which appear only once. Sequenced sample: blood, either unsorted or a sorted T cell fraction (not recorded which). The receptors originated from a male donor with ankylosing spondylitis.

This clonotype was recorded at least ten times. The chain is built from TRBV10-3 and TRBJ2-1, with unresolved D. CDR1 is ENHRY and CDR2 is SYGVKD in the germline V gene. With 6 bases removed from V and 5 bases from J, the gap between germline ends came to 11 bases. The CDR3 spans 13 residues. The DNA of the CDR3 is TGTGCCATCAGGGAACGGACCAACAATGAGCAGTTCTTC. Residues: CAIRERTNNEQFF.

This clonotype was counted a few times. The chain is built from TRBV20-1 and TRBJ2-3; D may be TRBD2 (6 bases). CDR3 size: 15 residues. The V gene lost 6 bases and the J gene lost 2 bases, with 18 bases spanning the gap. Germline assignment: CDR1 DFQATT and CDR2 SNEGSKA (reference sequence). The CDR3 spells CSAESPAGNTDTQYF. For the CDR3, the DNA is TGCAGTGCCGAGAGCCCAGCGGGCAACACAGATACGCAGTATTTT.

The rearrangement joins TRBV2 to TRBJ2-5; TRBD2 might be the D (5 bases). Trimming cost V 10 bases and J 10 bases, with 16 bases left between them. Germline lookup yields CDR1 SNHLY and CDR2 FYNNEI. CDR3 length: 11 residues. DNA of the CDR3: TGTGCCACCTCAGTGATCGGGATCCAGTACTTC. Amino acids: CATSVIGIQYF. The whole variable domain, remainder taken from reference TRBV2 and TRBJ2-5, is EPEVTQTPSHQVTQMGQEVILRCVPISNHLYFYWYRQILGQKVEFLVSFYNNEISEKSEIFDDQFSVERPDGSNFTLKIRSTKLEDSAMYFCATSVIGIQYFGPGTRLLVL.

Comments on this clonotype: A read error is possible here, since a much larger clone lies one base away. This chain links TRBV5-1 with TRBJ2-3; 11 positions match TRBD2. Per germline, CDR1 SGHRS and CDR2 YFSETQ. Trimming removed 2 bases from V and 6 bases from J; junction bases left unmatched: 11. The length of the CDR3 is 17 residues. This chain's CDR3 is CASSFISGTSGMDTQYF. CDR3 bases: TGCGCCAGCAGCTTCATTTCCGGGACTAGCGGCATGGATACGCAGTATTTT.

The gene calls are TRBV6-1 and TRBJ2-2, with a tentative D call TRBD2 (7 bases). The CDR3 consists of 16 residues. Trimming cost V 7 bases and J 2 bases, with 17 bases left between them. CDR1 MNHNS and CDR2 SASEGT come from the germline V gene. CDR3 residues: CASTRGAGDNTGELFF. In nucleotides, the CDR3 is TGTGCCAGCACCCGGGGGGCGGGAGATAACACCGGGGAGCTGTTTTTT.

The chain is built from TRBV27 and TRBJ2-1; 8 bases are shared with TRBD2. This CDR3 has 16 amino acids. CDR1 is MNHEY and CDR2 is SMNVEV in the germline V gene (reference sequence). Trimming cost V 7 bases and J 8 bases; bases outside gene matches: 16. For the CDR3, the DNA is TGTGCCAGCACCAAGCGGGAGTGGGGTGGCCAGGATGAGCAGTTCTTC. It is translated as CASTKREWGGQDEQFF.

This chain joins TRBV12-3 or TRBV12-4 and TRBJ1-5, with unresolved D. The CDR3 has 13 residues. V was trimmed by 5 bases and J by 7 bases, leaving 12 bases between them. CDR3 sequence: CASSPHLGQPQHF. CDR3 bases: TGTGCCAGCAGTCCACACCTCGGCCAGCCCCAGCATTTT.

This clonotype was picked up many times. The chain joins TRBV27 to TRBJ2-3; D ambiguous. Germline loops: CDR1 MNHEY, CDR2 SMNVEV (reference sequence). This CDR3 contains 11 residues. V lost 3 bases to trimming and J lost 5 bases, with 3 bases between them. CDR3 DNA: TGTGCCAGCAGTTTCGTAGATACGCAGTATTTT. Its protein is CASSFVDTQYF.

This clonotype showed up just a few times. The chain joins TRBV12-3 or TRBV12-4 to TRBJ1-1; 10 bases line up with TRBD1. CDR3 length equals 15 residues. V was pared by 5 bases and J by 6 bases, with 9 bases of the junction left unmatched. Here the CDR3 reads CASSAPGQGRAEAFF. The CDR3 DNA is TGTGCCAGCAGTGCTCCGGGACAGGGGAGGGCTGAAGCTTTCTTT.

This sequence joins TRBV5-1 and TRBJ2-6; D is unclear. The germline CDR1 and CDR2 sequences are SGHRS and YFSETQ. Trimming cost V 3 bases and J 0 bases, with 4 bases left between them. CDR3 length equals 14 residues. The CDR3 loop is CASSWSSGANVLTF. The CDR3 DNA reads TGCGCCAGCAGCTGGAGCTCTGGGGCCAACGTCCTGACTTTC. Variable domain in full (rest from reference TRBV5-1 and TRBJ2-6): KAGVTQTPRYLIKTRGQQVTLSCSPISGHRSVSWYQQTPGQGLQFLFEYFSETQRNKGNFPGRFSGRQFSNSRSEMNVSTLELGDSALYLCASSWSSGANVLTFGAGSRLTVL.

J is TRBJ2-3 and V is TRBV27, with 16 bases matching TRBD2. V was pared by 6 bases and J by 2 bases, with 11 bases of the junction left unmatched. Germline CDR1 MNHEY, CDR2 SMNVEV (reference sequence). This CDR3 has 19 residues. The CDR3 loop is CASSPAGTSGRAPTDTQYF. The CDR3 DNA follows: TGTGCCAGCAGCCCCGCCGGGACTAGCGGGAGGGCCCCCACAGATACGCAGTATTTT.

The gene calls are TRBV2 and TRBJ1-3; 7 bases match TRBD1. The germline gives CDR1 SNHLY, CDR2 FYNNEI. Losses at the gene ends were 8 bases for V and 4 bases for J; bases not matched to a gene: 5. This CDR3 region has 13 residues. The CDR3 is CASVTGVGNTIYF. The CDR3 DNA sequence: TGTGCCAGCGTAACAGGGGTCGGAAACACCATATATTTT.

This clonotype has more than one count but fewer than ten. This sequence joins TRBV30 and TRBJ2-3; TRBD1 or TRBD2 may be the D gene (6 bases each). The CDR3 has 14 amino acids. The V and J ends lost 5 bases and 3 bases respectively, with 15 bases between them. Looked up from germline, CDR1 is GTSNPN and CDR2 is SVGIG (reference sequence). CDR3 sequence (DNA): TGTGCCTGGGGACCGGGGGCCGGGACAGATACGCAGTATTTT. Protein sequence: CAWGPGAGTDTQYF.

The V gene is TRBV7-3, the J gene TRBJ2-3; 7 nucleotides agree with TRBD1. The V gene's germline CDR1 is SGHTA and CDR2 FQGTGA. J gave up 1 base and V 3 bases, and 1 base lay outside the gene matches. This CDR3 comprises 14 residues. Here the CDR3 reads CASSFDRGTDTQYF. In DNA form, the CDR3 reads TGTGCCAGCAGCTTCGACAGGGGCACAGATACGCAGTATTTT. Looking up the rest from reference TRBV7-3 and TRBJ2-3 gives the full variable domain: GAGVSQTPSNKVTEKGKYVELRCDPISGHTALYWYRQSLGQGPEFLIYFQGTGAADDSGLPNDRFFAVRPEGSVSTLKIQRTERGDSAVYLCASSFDRGTDTQYFGPGTRLTVL.

This rearrangement joins TRBV18 to TRBJ2-1; D perhaps matches TRBD2 (6 bases). CDR1 and CDR2 (germline): KGHSH, LQKENI. Trimming pared 3 bases from V and 10 bases from J, leaving 13 bases between. The CDR3 contains 13 residues. CDR3 sequence (DNA): TGTGCCAGCTCACCCGAGCAGGAGGGCGAGCAGTTCTTC. This gives the protein CASSPEQEGEQFF.

The sample holds a few counts of this clonotype. J is TRBJ1-5 and V is TRBV7-9, with D hard to call. V was shortened by 3 bases and J by 5 bases, with 5 bases between the two germline ends. This CDR3 has 12 residues. Looked up from germline, CDR1 is SEHNR and CDR2 is FQNEAQ (reference sequence). For the CDR3, the DNA is TGTGCCAGCAGCTTCGGGTATCAGCCCCAGCATTTT. This sequence encodes CASSFGYQPQHF.

The rearrangement uses TRBV29-1 and TRBJ2-3; 12 bases fit TRBD2. The trim removed 3 bases at V and 1 base at J, leaving 8 bases unmatched. Per the germline V gene, CDR1 is SQVTM and CDR2 is ANQGSEA. The length of the CDR3 is 17 residues. The CDR3 sequence: CSVEIPGLAGGTDTQYF. CDR3 nucleotide sequence: TGCAGCGTTGAGATTCCGGGACTAGCGGGCGGCACAGATACGCAGTATTTT.

This clonotype was seen a few times. The chain links TRBV3-1 to TRBJ2-7, with 7 nucleotides matching TRBD1. Trimming cost V 6 bases and J 0 bases; bases outside gene matches: 5. The CDR3 contains 14 residues. In germline, CDR1 is LGHDT, CDR2 YNNKEL (reference sequence). The CDR3 reads CASSHGQVSYEQYF. The CDR3 DNA sequence: TGTGCCAGCAGTCATGGACAGGTCTCCTACGAGCAGTACTTC.

V gene TRBV25-1 combines with J gene TRBJ1-3, with TRBD1 as a possible D gene (6 bases). CDR1 is MGHDK, CDR2 SYGVNS, per germline. This CDR3 contains 15 residues. V was shortened by 3 bases and J by 0 bases, with 9 bases between the two germline ends. CDR3 nucleotide sequence: TGTGCCAGCAGTGACAGGGGATTCTCTGGAAACACCATATATTTT. Translation gives CASSDRGFSGNTIYF.

This clonotype was seen ten or more times. This chain uses TRBV3-1 with TRBJ2-7; 8 bases map to TRBD2. The CDR3 runs to 16 residues. From germline, CDR1 is LGHDT and CDR2 YNNKEL (reference sequence). The V and J ends lost 2 bases and 2 bases, in that order; junction bases with no gene match: 8. The CDR3 region is CASSQQTTSGAYEQYF. In DNA, the CDR3 is TGTGCCAGCAGCCAACAGACTACTAGCGGCGCCTACGAGCAGTACTTC.

This clonotype was observed a few times. The rearrangement joins TRBV12-3 or TRBV12-4 to TRBJ1-6; 7 positions agree with TRBD1. This CDR3 spans 13 amino acids. V lost 5 bases and J lost 7; bases outside the gene matches: 2. The CDR3 region has the DNA TGTGCCAGCAGTAAGACAGGGAATTCACCCCTCCACTTT. Protein sequence: CASSKTGNSPLHF.

This clonotype has more than one count but fewer than ten. The chain links TRBV7-3 to TRBJ2-1; unclear D gene. The ends were cut back, 5 bases at V and 10 bases at J, with 12 bases in the middle. Germline CDR1 and CDR2: SGHTA and FQGTGA. The CDR3 extends over 12 amino acids. CDR3 residues: CASSRLGYEQFF. The CDR3 DNA is TGTGCCAGCAGCCGACTTGGTTACGAGCAGTTCTTC. Using reference TRBV7-3 and TRBJ2-1 for the parts outside the CDR3, the full variable domain is GAGVSQTPSNKVTEKGKYVELRCDPISGHTALYWYRQSLGQGPEFLIYFQGTGAADDSGLPNDRFFAVRPEGSVSTLKIQRTERGDSAVYLCASSRLGYEQFFGPGTRLTVL.

This clonotype was counted ten times or more. The chain employs TRBV7-2 and TRBJ1-4; a possible D gene is TRBD1 (6 bases). Germline assignment: CDR1 SGHTA and CDR2 FQGNSA. The CDR3 sequence is 14 residues long. Trimming cost V 5 bases and J 5 bases, with 12 bases left between them. The CDR3: CASSPGQTNEKLFF. The CDR3 nucleotides read TGTGCCAGCAGCCCCGGACAGACCAATGAAAAACTGTTTTTT.

The V call is TRBV28, the J call TRBJ1-6; the D is unclear. Germline V CDR1 and CDR2: MDHEN, SYDVKM. V was pared by 6 bases and J by 9 bases, with 18 bases between. The CDR3 extends over 15 amino acids. In DNA, the CDR3 is TGTGCCAGCAGCTCTACGACTTTCTCGGGTTCACCCCTCCACTTT. As protein: CASSSTTFSGSPLHF.

This clonotype was found a few times. V and J are TRBV6-1 and TRBJ2-5; the D gene is possibly TRBD2 (6 bases). Trimming shortened V by 9 bases and J by 5 bases, and 19 bases separated the two germline ends. CDR3 length: 14 amino acids. The germline V gene has CDR1 MNHNS and CDR2 SASEGT. The CDR3 coding sequence is TGTGCCAGTCTTAGCGGTGTGGTTGGTGAGACCCAGTACTTC. This translates into CASLSGVVGETQYF.

The chain employs TRBV15 and TRBJ2-7, with 7 bases matching TRBD1. Unmatched junction bases numbered 6, after V lost 0 bases and J lost 4 bases. The CDR3 is 15 residues long. The germline gives CDR1 LNHNV, CDR2 YYDKDF (reference sequence). The CDR3 spells CATSRESGQIYEQYF. The CDR3 DNA reads TGTGCCACCAGCAGAGAGTCGGGACAGATATACGAGCAGTACTTC.